A single sample is the source of the 2 T cell receptor beta chains below, sequenced in a study of Ad26.COV2.S vaccination and SARS-CoV-2 variants. The treatment was: roughly 19 received Ad26.COV2.S at low or high dose, single or two shots; roughly five received placebo; per-sample allocation not given. On day 63 after the first injection, vaccine and placebo recipients gave samples. The table came from immunoSEQ multiplex PCR; TCRdb's copy has only in-frame clones and leaves some out. The table records 360,000 or so clones, about 88% of them present only once. Here the sequenced sample was peripheral blood, taken in a trial of Ad26.COV2.S vaccine versus placebo. The receptors were gathered from a person between 18 and 60 years old who received the Ad26.COV2.S COVID-19 vaccine or a placebo.

The chain recombines TRBV12-3 or TRBV12-4 with TRBJ2-5; D remains ambiguous. CDR3 length: 13 residues. V was shortened by 1 base and J by 5 bases, with 8 bases between the two germline ends. CDR3 sequence (DNA): TGTGCCAGCAGTTTAGGCAGGCTCGAGACCCAGTACTTC. It yields the protein CASSLGRLETQYF.

The CDR3 protein is CATSKRDWTGELFF. CDR3 nucleotide sequence: TGTGCCACCAGTAAGAGGGACTGGACCGGGGAGCTGTTTTTT. The chain has TRBV24-1 and TRBJ2-2, with TRBD2 as a possible D gene (6 bases). Germline loops: CDR1 KGHDR, CDR2 SFDVKD. The CDR3 runs to 14 residues. The ends were cut back, 6 bases at V and 5 bases at J, with 12 bases in the middle.